This T cell receptor beta chain was profiled in a study of T-cell reconstitution after alpha-beta-depleted transplantation in children. Germline assignment: CDR1 LGHDT and CDR2 YNNKEL (reference sequence). This CDR3 has 19 residues. V lost 0 bases to trimming and J lost 1 base, with 16 bases between them. This clonotype was observed a handful of times. Unique molecular identifiers were incorporated when the TCRbeta library was constructed. TCRdb redid the calling of the PCR reads with MiXCR, one entry per CDR3 protein. The data hold 490,000 or so distinct CDR3 sequences, with 12% observed a single time.

Specimen: PBMCs from the stem cell graft donor, collected from the stem cell graft. The chain combines TRBV3-1 with TRBJ2-6; D possibly corresponds to TRBD2 (6 bases). This TCR was recovered from a human donor who donated a stem cell graft to a child with combined immunodeficiency. The CDR3 loop is CASSQDLGGGSSGANVLTF. The CDR3, as DNA: TGTGCCAGCAGCCAAGATTTGGGAGGCGGCTCTTCTGGGGCCAACGTCCTGACTTTC.